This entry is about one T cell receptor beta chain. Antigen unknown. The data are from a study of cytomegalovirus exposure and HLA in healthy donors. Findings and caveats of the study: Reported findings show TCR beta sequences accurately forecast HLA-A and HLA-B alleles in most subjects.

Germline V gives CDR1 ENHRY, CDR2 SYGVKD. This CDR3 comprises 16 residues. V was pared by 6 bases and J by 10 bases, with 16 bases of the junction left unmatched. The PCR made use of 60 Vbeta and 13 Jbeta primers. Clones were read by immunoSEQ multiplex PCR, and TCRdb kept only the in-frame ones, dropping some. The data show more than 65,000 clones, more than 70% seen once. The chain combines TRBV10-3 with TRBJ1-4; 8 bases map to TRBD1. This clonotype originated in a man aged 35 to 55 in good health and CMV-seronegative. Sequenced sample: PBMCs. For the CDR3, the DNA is TGTGCCATCAGGGAAGGACAGGGACGGAGAATGAGAAAACTGTTTTTT. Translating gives CAIREGQGRRMRKLFF.